Shown below are 7 T cell receptor beta chains from a single sample sequenced in a study of blood T cell repertoires in COVID-19. Clones were sequenced by immunoSEQ multiplex PCR, and TCRdb holds only the in-frame ones, with some missing. The profile shows 150,000 or so clones, 80% to 85% of them singletons. The source material was PBMCs or T cells enriched from blood (not recorded which). The receptors come from a man between 65 and 85 years old who had been exposed to COVID-19.

The chain is built from TRBV2 and TRBJ2-7; D call uncertain. V was shortened by 8 bases and J by 3 bases, with 11 bases between the two germline ends. This CDR3 has 12 amino acids. Germline CDR1 SNHLY, CDR2 FYNNEI. CDR3 protein: CASSPQIYEQYF. The CDR3 DNA sequence: TGTGCCAGCTCCCCCCAAATCTACGAGCAGTACTTC.

Here the CDR3 reads CASSEGAFYGYTF. The CDR3 DNA follows: TGTGCCAGCAGTGAAGGGGCTTTCTATGGCTACACCTTC. The chain has TRBV6-1 and TRBJ1-2; D call uncertain. The CDR3 runs 13 residues. The germline V gene encodes CDR1 MNHNS and CDR2 SASEGT. V was trimmed by 1 base and J by 4 bases, leaving 7 bases between them.

The chain combines TRBV3-1 (or the pseudogene TRBV3-2) with TRBJ1-2; D possibly corresponds to TRBD1 (6 bases). Germline values: CDR1 LGHDT, CDR2 YNNKEL (reference sequence). This CDR3 comprises 15 residues. V gave up 3 bases and J gave up 8 bases, with 19 bases separating them. This CDR3 is CASSQGAALVGGYTF. DNA of the CDR3: TGTGCCAGCAGCCAGGGGGCAGCCCTGGTTGGAGGCTACACCTTC.

V usage is TRBV28 and J usage is TRBJ1-2; TRBD1 might be the D (6 bases). Germline V lookup: CDR1 MDHEN, CDR2 SYDVKM. The CDR3 is made up of 13 amino acids. V was cut by 2 bases and J by 7 bases, with 11 bases left in between. As DNA, the CDR3 is TGTGCCAGCAGTTTAAACAGGGTGGCTGGCTACACCTTC. Encoded protein: CASSLNRVAGYTF.

This clone was seen only once. V and J are TRBV10-3 and TRBJ2-7, with D tentatively TRBD2 (6 bases). Germline CDR1 is ENHRY and CDR2 is SYGVKD. The V gene lost 6 bases and the J gene lost 0 bases, with 12 bases spanning the gap. The CDR3 runs 14 residues. The CDR3: CAIRGDGSSYEQYF. Here the CDR3 DNA reads TGTGCCATCAGGGGGGACGGGAGCTCCTACGAGCAGTACTTC.

The chain is built from TRBV7-9 and TRBJ2-3; the D is unclear. There are 12 residues in the CDR3. Trimming removed 5 bases from V and 4 bases from J, with 7 bases in between. Germline V gene sequence: CDR1 SEHNR, CDR2 FQNEAQ (reference sequence). CDR3 sequence (DNA): TGTGCCAGCAGCCGAGCTTCAGATACGCAGTATTTT. Its protein is CASSRASDTQYF. Supplemented by reference TRBV7-9 and TRBJ2-3, the full variable domain reads DTGVSQNPRHKITKRGQNVTFRCDPISEHNRLYWYRQTLGQGPEFLTYFQNEAQLEKSRLLSDRFSAERPKGSFSTLEIQRTEQGDSAMYLCASSRASDTQYFGPGTRLTVL.

The genes are TRBV3-1 (or the pseudogene TRBV3-2) and TRBJ1-1; weak D call: TRBD1 (5 bases). In germline, CDR1 is LGHDT, CDR2 YNNKEL (reference sequence). Trimming cost V 4 bases and J 0 bases, with 9 bases left between them. The CDR3 is 14 residues long. The CDR3 DNA is TGTGCCAGCAGCCCGGGGACTGTGAACACTGAAGCTTTCTTT. Its translation: CASSPGTVNTEAFF.